This TCR beta chain was recorded in a study of blood T cell repertoires in COVID-19. This table comes from immunoSEQ multiplex PCR, and its TCRdb copy is limited to in-frame clones, with some not included. Here the sample spans 95,000 to 100,000 clones, more than 65% being singletons. The V gene end was trimmed by 3 bases and the J gene end by 5 bases; junction bases not matched to a gene: 3. This CDR3 is 13 amino acids long. Germline assignment: CDR1 SEHNR and CDR2 FQNEAQ (reference sequence). The sequenced material came from peripheral blood. This sequence joins TRBV7-9 and TRBJ2-5; 7 bases fit TRBD2. The sequence was collected from a woman of 80 years or more with active or convalescent COVID-19. Here the CDR3 reads CASSLGGLETQYF. CDR3 nucleotide sequence: TGTGCCAGCAGCTTGGGAGGGCTGGAGACCCAGTACTTC.